The 10 T cell receptor beta chains below were found in one sample sequenced in a study of cytomegalovirus exposure and HLA in healthy donors. Using immunoSEQ multiplex PCR, the repertoire was profiled, and TCRdb retains in-frame clones only, with some absent. The sample lists about 360,000 clones, 86% seen once, with roughly 0.83% in the top ten. Sequencing was done on a sample of PBMCs. The receptors derive from a woman under 30 in good health and CMV-seronegative.

In its sample, this clone was seen once. The rearrangement links TRBV9 to TRBJ1-3; 9 bases map to TRBD1. Trimming at V came to 4 bases and at J to 4 bases, leaving 6 bases not matched to a gene. The CDR3 is made up of 15 amino acids. Germline CDR1 reads SGDLS; CDR2 reads YYNGEE. The CDR3 loop is CASSTGTGHGNTIYF. The CDR3 DNA follows: TGTGCCAGCAGCACCGGGACAGGGCACGGAAACACCATATATTTT.

V is TRBV28 and J is TRBJ2-7; 8 nucleotides align to TRBD2. After removal of 3 bases from V and 1 base from J, the junction contained 11 bases not matched to a gene. CDR1 is MDHEN, CDR2 SYDVKM, per germline. This CDR3 comprises 17 residues. The CDR3 region has the DNA TGTGCCAGCAGTTTCCGCGTTTCCGCGGGGGGTTCCTACGAGCAGTACTTC. Its protein product is CASSFRVSAGGSYEQYF.

This clone was recorded only once. This chain links TRBV7-9 with TRBJ2-7, with 10 bases aligning to TRBD2. J gave up 3 bases and V 1 base, and 3 bases lay outside the gene matches. Looked up from germline, CDR1 is SEHNR and CDR2 is FQNEAQ (reference sequence). The CDR3 spans 15 residues. The CDR3 DNA follows: TGTGCCAGCAGCTTAGAACTAGCGGGACTCTACGAGCAGTACTTC. Amino acid sequence: CASSLELAGLYEQYF. Full variable domain (remainder filled in from reference TRBV7-9 and TRBJ2-7): DTGVSQNPRHKITKRGQNVTFRCDPISEHNRLYWYRQTLGQGPEFLTYFQNEAQLEKSRLLSDRFSAERPKGSFSTLEIQRTEQGDSAMYLCASSLELAGLYEQYFGPGTRLTVT.

The rearrangement joins TRBV30 to TRBJ2-2, with 9 bases aligning to TRBD1. There are 15 residues in the CDR3. CDR1 is GTSNPN, CDR2 SVGIG, per germline (reference sequence). Germline trimming cut 5 bases from V and 4 bases from J; bases unmatched to any gene: 8. The CDR3 sequence is CAWVKQGAVTGELFF. In DNA, the CDR3 is TGTGCCTGGGTAAAACAGGGGGCGGTCACCGGGGAGCTGTTTTTT.

V gene TRBV28 combines with J gene TRBJ2-4; 8 bases align to TRBD2. V lost 5 bases to trimming and J lost 0 bases; unmatched junction nucleotides: 9. Germline CDR1 MDHEN, CDR2 SYDVKM. The CDR3 extends over 17 amino acids. The CDR3 sequence is CASSEMSGGLAKNIQYF. Here the CDR3 DNA reads TGTGCCAGCAGTGAAATGAGCGGGGGCTTAGCCAAAAACATTCAGTACTTC.

This chain joins TRBV4-1 and TRBJ2-5; 14 nucleotides line up with TRBD2. Trimming removed 1 base from V and 6 bases from J; junction bases left unmatched: 4. The length of the CDR3 is 16 residues. Germline V CDR1 and CDR2: MGHRA, YSYEKL. The CDR3 protein is CASSQAGTSGRQTQYF. The CDR3 DNA sequence: TGCGCCAGCAGCCAAGCCGGGACTAGCGGGAGACAGACCCAGTACTTC.

The rearrangement links TRBV5-4 to TRBJ2-2; the D gene is possibly TRBD2 (5 bases). The CDR3 sequence is 13 residues long. The ends were cut back, 4 bases at V and 7 bases at J, with 11 bases in the middle. The germline gives CDR1 SGHNT, CDR2 YYREEE (reference sequence). The CDR3 loop reads CASSPDYGGELFF. CDR3 nucleotides: TGTGCCAGCAGCCCAGACTACGGCGGGGAGCTGTTTTTT.

The rearrangement joins TRBV28 to TRBJ2-2; 9 positions agree with TRBD2. The CDR3 has 16 residues. Trimming cost V 7 bases and J 1 base; bases outside gene matches: 7. Germline values: CDR1 MDHEN, CDR2 SYDVKM. CDR3 region: CASTIAGDLNTGELFF. DNA of the CDR3: TGTGCCAGCACAATAGCGGGGGACTTGAACACCGGGGAGCTGTTTTTT.

This chain connects TRBV25-1 to TRBJ1-2, with D hard to call. Trimming pared 2 bases from V and 7 bases from J, leaving 11 bases between. This CDR3 has 13 amino acids. The germline V gene has CDR1 MGHDK and CDR2 SYGVNS. The CDR3 region is CASSEVREGGYTF. The CDR3 DNA reads as TGTGCCAGCAGTGAAGTCCGGGAGGGTGGCTACACCTTC.

V usage is TRBV25-1 and J usage is TRBJ2-5; tentative D call: TRBD2 (6 bases). The CDR3 runs 15 residues. V lost 7 bases and J lost 2, with 17 bases in between. Germline CDR1 is MGHDK and CDR2 is SYGVNS. The CDR3 is CASTPHKAGQETQYF. CDR3 sequence (DNA): TGTGCCAGCACCCCCCACAAAGCGGGTCAAGAGACCCAGTACTTC.